The 5 T cell receptor beta chains in this list originate from one sample, sequenced in a study of OX40 agonist ivuxolimab in advanced cancers. This table comes from immunoSEQ multiplex PCR, and its TCRdb copy is limited to in-frame clones, with some not included. The sample gives some 57,000 clones, about four fifths of which show up once; 1% to 1.5% is in the top ten. The sample in question was CD4+ or CD8+ T cells sorted from blood, obtained in a trial of the OX40 agonist ivuxolimab. These receptors were obtained from an adult with an advanced solid tumor such as melanoma, head and neck, liver or kidney cancer.

This sequence joins TRBV18 and TRBJ2-7; TRBD2 agrees at 14 bases. Trimming took 0 bases from V and 7 from J; bases not matched to a gene: 8. This CDR3 has 17 amino acids. Germline-derived CDR1 and CDR2 are KGHSH and LQKENI. This chain's CDR3 is CASSPPTAGTSGREQYF. DNA of the CDR3: TGTGCCAGCTCACCACCAACTGCCGGGACTAGCGGGAGAGAGCAGTACTTC.

The chain combines TRBV28 with TRBJ1-3; no definite D call. The V and J ends lost 6 bases and 3 bases respectively, with 18 bases between them. Germline V gene lookup returns CDR1 MDHEN and CDR2 SYDVKM. The CDR3 runs to 16 residues. The CDR3 spells CASSGVWESSGNTIYF. The CDR3 nucleotides read TGTGCCAGCAGCGGCGTCTGGGAAAGTAGTGGAAACACCATATATTTT.

This clone was detected only once. The V and J genes are TRBV9 and TRBJ2-7, with 12 nucleotides matching TRBD2. Germline V lookup: CDR1 SGDLS, CDR2 YYNGEE. The CDR3 runs to 17 residues. J gave up 0 bases and V 4 bases, and 8 bases lay outside the gene matches. CDR3 DNA sequence: TGTGCCAGCAGCCCCGCCCTAGCGGGAGGGGGCTCCTACGAGCAGTACTTC. Its translation: CASSPALAGGGSYEQYF.

This clone is labeled medium-sized. The rearrangement joins TRBV7-2 to TRBJ1-3; no definite D call. This CDR3 has 15 residues. Trimming took 4 bases from V and 0 from J, leaving 10 bases between them. The germline CDR1 and CDR2 sequences are SGHTA and FQGNSA. CDR3 bases: TGTGCCAGCAGCTCGAGGTTCTTCTCTGGAAACACCATATATTTT. Its protein is CASSSRFFSGNTIYF.

This chain joins TRBV7-2 and TRBJ2-7; maybe TRBD2 (5 bases). Trimming shortened V by 5 bases and J by 2 bases, and 13 bases separated the two germline ends. CDR3 size: 14 residues. The germline gives CDR1 SGHTA, CDR2 FQGNSA. As DNA, the CDR3 is TGTGCCAGCAGCCGTGGACTTTCTACCTACGAGCAGTACTTC. Translation: CASSRGLSTYEQYF.